The 15 T cell receptor beta chains presented below share a single source sample, sequenced in a study of identical twins. TCRdb re-derived calls from the 5' RACE reads in MiXCR, one entry per CDR3 protein. This sample has about 1.7 million distinct CDR3 sequences, with about 32% found just once. The source material was cord blood. These receptors were obtained from a newborn girl in good health.

The chain links TRBV18 to TRBJ1-5; 10 nucleotides align to TRBD1. Germline loops: CDR1 KGHSH, CDR2 LQKENI. The trim removed 11 bases at V and 4 bases at J, leaving 5 bases unmatched. This CDR3 comprises 13 residues. The CDR3 nucleotides are TGTGCCGCCAAGGGACAGGGGAATCAGCCCCAGCATTTT. Protein sequence: CAAKGQGNQPQHF.

This clonotype came up a few times. The chain has TRBV10-3 and TRBJ2-1; 12 positions agree with TRBD2. Unmatched junction bases numbered 3, after V lost 6 bases and J lost 0 bases. The CDR3 covers 16 residues. The germline V gene encodes CDR1 ENHRY and CDR2 SYGVKD. CDR3 DNA sequence: TGTGCCATCAGCTTACTAGCGGGGGGCTCCTACAATGAGCAGTTCTTC. Its protein is CAISLLAGGSYNEQFF.

Concerning this clonotype itself: One junction end does not reproduce the germline sequence, and a read error may be involved. J is TRBJ2-7 and V is TRBV28; possibly TRBD1 or TRBD2 for D (5 bases each). Germline V gene sequence: CDR1 MDHEN, CDR2 SYDVKM. The CDR3 is 14 residues long. The CDR3: CASTHRDGPYERYF. For the CDR3, the DNA is TGTGCCAGCACCCACCGGGACGGACCCTACGAGCGGTACTTC. Combining the CDR3 with reference TRBV28 and TRBJ2-7 gives the whole variable domain DVKVTQSSRYLVKRTGEKVFLECVQDMDHENMFWYRQDPGLGLRLIYFSYDVKMKEKGDIPEGYSVSREKKERFSLILESASTNQTSMYLCASTHRDGPYERYFGPGTRLTVT.

The V gene is TRBV4-1, the J gene TRBJ1-2; TRBD1 might be the D (5 bases). The V end was cut by 0 bases, the J end by 4 bases, with 18 bases between. The CDR3 spans 17 residues. Germline V gives CDR1 MGHRA, CDR2 YSYEKL. The CDR3 is CASSQESKPAGSYGYTF. DNA of the CDR3: TGCGCCAGCAGCCAAGAGTCGAAGCCGGCAGGGAGCTATGGCTACACCTTC.

This clonotype has at least ten counts. The junction differs from germline at one of its ends, possibly a read error. The chain employs TRBV5-1 and TRBJ1-5, with 7 bases lining up with TRBD1. The germline gives CDR1 SGHRS, CDR2 YFSETQ. The CDR3 runs to 14 residues. The CDR3 loop is CASSSGQPNQPQHF. CDR3 DNA: TGTGCCAGCAGTTCGGGACAGCCCAATCAGCCCCAGCATTTT. The whole variable domain, remainder taken from reference TRBV5-1 and TRBJ1-5, is KAGVTQTPRYLIKTRGQQVTLSCSPISGHRSVSWYQQTPGQGLQFLFEYFSETQRNKGNFPGRFSGRQFSNSRSEMNVSTLELGDSALYLCASSSGQPNQPQHFGDGTRLSIL.

Only a few counts were recorded for this clonotype. The DNA for the CDR3 is TGTGCCAGCAGCCAAGTCATTCACCCATCCTACGAGCAGTACTTC. Its translation is CASSQVIHPSYEQYF. The V gene is TRBV4-2, the J gene TRBJ2-7, with D unclear. V was cut by 1 base and J by 1 base, with 11 bases left in between. The germline V gene has CDR1 LGHNA and CDR2 YNFKEQ. This CDR3 comprises 15 residues.

The gene calls are TRBV13 and TRBJ1-1, with D hard to call. Germline values: CDR1 PRHDT, CDR2 FYEKMQ (reference sequence). The CDR3 length is 14 residues. V was trimmed by 4 bases and J by 0 bases, leaving 9 bases between them. CDR3 in DNA: TGTGCCAGCAGCTCGCATGCAATGAACACTGAAGCTTTCTTT. Translation: CASSSHAMNTEAFF.

This clonotype came up many times. This chain links TRBV20-1 with TRBJ2-1; D gene unclear. The CDR3 spans 11 residues. Trimming removed 6 bases from V and 5 bases from J, with 8 bases in between. CDR1 and CDR2 from the germline V gene are DFQATT and SNEGSKA (reference sequence). DNA for the CDR3: TGCAGTGCCGGCGCACACAATGAGCAGTTCTTC. This encodes CSAGAHNEQFF.

A few counts support this clonotype. The chain links TRBV12-3 or TRBV12-4 to TRBJ2-3; tentatively, D is TRBD1 (6 bases). With 6 bases removed from V and 4 bases from J, the gap between germline ends came to 17 bases. This CDR3 has 15 residues. The CDR3 spells CASSPPEQGPDTQYF. The CDR3 DNA sequence: TGTGCCAGCAGCCCCCCGGAACAGGGACCAGATACGCAGTATTTT.

CDR3 protein: CASIQKVGQALGYTF. CDR3 nucleotide sequence: TGTGCCAGCATCCAAAAAGTCGGACAGGCTTTAGGCTACACCTTC. The chain recombines TRBV7-9 with TRBJ1-2; 7 bases are a match to TRBD1. CDR1 is SEHNR, CDR2 FQNEAQ, per germline (reference sequence). CDR3 length: 15 amino acids. V shed 7 bases, J shed 8 bases, and the junction held 16 bases outside the gene matches.

The chain joins TRBV27 to TRBJ1-5; 8 bases agree with TRBD1. The V segment lost 8 bases and the J segment 4 bases; nucleotides outside the gene matches: 7. CDR3 size: 14 residues. Germline CDR1 is MNHEY and CDR2 is SMNVEV (reference sequence). The CDR3 nucleotides read TGTGCCAGCTCGACAGGGGAGTGGAATCAGCCCCAGCATTTT. This encodes CASSTGEWNQPQHF.

The V call is TRBV18, the J call TRBJ2-7, with 9 bases identical to TRBD2. Germline CDR1 and CDR2: KGHSH and LQKENI. The CDR3 runs to 20 residues. V shed 0 bases and J 2 bases; nucleotides not matched to a gene: 17. CDR3 region: CASSPPFILAGLTATYEQYF. CDR3 DNA sequence: TGTGCCAGCTCACCACCTTTTATCCTAGCGGGACTGACAGCTACCTACGAGCAGTACTTC.

The rearrangement uses TRBV5-1 and TRBJ2-1; D is unresolved. The J call may be mistaken, given a closer DNA end match to TRBJ2-7. The V gene's germline CDR1 is SGHRS and CDR2 YFSETQ. The CDR3 length is 15 residues. CDR3 nucleotides: TGCGCCAGCAGCTTACCTCGGAGCTCCTACAATGAGCAGTACTTC. This encodes CASSLPRSSYNEQYF.

The count of this clonotype is one. The chain carries TRBV28 and TRBJ2-7; TRBD2 aligns across 7 bases. TRBJ2-5 matches the DNA end more closely, so the J call is doubtful. This CDR3 comprises 14 residues. Germline V lookup: CDR1 MDHEN, CDR2 SYDVKM. In DNA, the CDR3 is TGTGCCAGCAGGGCCCTGACTAGCAATGAGACCCAGTACTTC. This sequence encodes CASRALTSNETQYF.

The V gene is TRBV11-2, the J gene TRBJ2-5, with unresolved D. The germline V gene has CDR1 SGHAT and CDR2 FQNNGV. The V gene lost 4 bases and the J gene lost 0 bases, with 12 bases spanning the gap. The CDR3 covers 15 residues. The CDR3 nucleotides read TGTGCCAGCAGCTCACTTCAGGCGGACCAAGAGACCCAGTACTTC. Translation: CASSSLQADQETQYF.